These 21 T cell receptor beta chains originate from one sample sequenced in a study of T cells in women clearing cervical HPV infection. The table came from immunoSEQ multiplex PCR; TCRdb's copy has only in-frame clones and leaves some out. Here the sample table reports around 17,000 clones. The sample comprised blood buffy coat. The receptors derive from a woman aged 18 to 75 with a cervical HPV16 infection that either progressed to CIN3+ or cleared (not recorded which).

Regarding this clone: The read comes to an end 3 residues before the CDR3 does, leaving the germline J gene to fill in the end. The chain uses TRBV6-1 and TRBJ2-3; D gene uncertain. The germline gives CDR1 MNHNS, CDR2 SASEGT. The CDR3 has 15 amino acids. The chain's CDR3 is CASSALPLYQETQYF. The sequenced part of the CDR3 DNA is TGTGCCAGCAGTGCGCTACCCCTGTACCAAGAGACG.

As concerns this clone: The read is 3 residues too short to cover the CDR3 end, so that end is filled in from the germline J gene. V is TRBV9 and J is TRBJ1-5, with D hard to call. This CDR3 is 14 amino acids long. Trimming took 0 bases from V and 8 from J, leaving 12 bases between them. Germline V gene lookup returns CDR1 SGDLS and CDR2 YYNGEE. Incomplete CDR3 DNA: TGTGCCAGCAGCGTAGTAAAGGGTATTGAGCCC. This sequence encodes CASSVVKGIEP. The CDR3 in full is CASSVVKGIEPQHF.

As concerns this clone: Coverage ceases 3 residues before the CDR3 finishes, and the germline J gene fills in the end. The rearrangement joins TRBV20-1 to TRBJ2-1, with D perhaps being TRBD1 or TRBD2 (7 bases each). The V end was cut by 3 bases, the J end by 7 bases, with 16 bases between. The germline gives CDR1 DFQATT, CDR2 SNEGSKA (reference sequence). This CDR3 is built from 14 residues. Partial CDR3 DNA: TGCAGTGCTAGTAGGCCAGGGGGAGGGAATGAG. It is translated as CSASRPGGGNE. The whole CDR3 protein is CSASRPGGGNEQFF.

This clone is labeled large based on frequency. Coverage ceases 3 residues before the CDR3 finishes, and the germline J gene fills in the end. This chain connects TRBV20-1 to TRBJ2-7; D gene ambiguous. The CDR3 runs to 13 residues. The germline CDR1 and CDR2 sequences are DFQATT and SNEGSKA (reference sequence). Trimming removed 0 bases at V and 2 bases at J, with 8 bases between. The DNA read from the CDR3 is TGCAGTGCTAGAGATCGAGAGCCCTACGAG. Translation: CSARDREPYE. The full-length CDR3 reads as CSARDREPYEQYF.

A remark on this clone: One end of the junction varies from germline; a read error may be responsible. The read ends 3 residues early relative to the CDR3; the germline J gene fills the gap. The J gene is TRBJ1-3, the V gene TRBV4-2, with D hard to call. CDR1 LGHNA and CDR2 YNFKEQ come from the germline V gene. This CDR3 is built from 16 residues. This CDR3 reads CASSQDRETSGNTIYF. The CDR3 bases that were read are TGCGCCAGCAGCCAAGATAGAGAGACTTCTGGAAACACC.

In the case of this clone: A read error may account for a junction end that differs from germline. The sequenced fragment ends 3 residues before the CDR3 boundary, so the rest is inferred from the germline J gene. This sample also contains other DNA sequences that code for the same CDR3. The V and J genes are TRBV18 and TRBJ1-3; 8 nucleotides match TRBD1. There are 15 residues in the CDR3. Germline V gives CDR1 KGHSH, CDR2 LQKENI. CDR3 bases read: TGTGCTAGCTCACCACAAGAGACAGGGGAAAACACC. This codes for CASSPQETGENT. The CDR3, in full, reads CASSPQETGENTIYF.

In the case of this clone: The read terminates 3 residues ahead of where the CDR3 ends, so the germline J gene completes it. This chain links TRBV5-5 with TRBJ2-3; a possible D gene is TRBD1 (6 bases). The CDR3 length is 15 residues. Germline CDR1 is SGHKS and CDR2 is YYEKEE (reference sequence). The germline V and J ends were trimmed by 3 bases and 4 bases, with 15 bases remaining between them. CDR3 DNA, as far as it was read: TGTGCCAGCAGCTCGCAGGGGCTTGAAGCAGATACG. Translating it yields CASSSQGLEADT. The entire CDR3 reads CASSSQGLEADTQYF.

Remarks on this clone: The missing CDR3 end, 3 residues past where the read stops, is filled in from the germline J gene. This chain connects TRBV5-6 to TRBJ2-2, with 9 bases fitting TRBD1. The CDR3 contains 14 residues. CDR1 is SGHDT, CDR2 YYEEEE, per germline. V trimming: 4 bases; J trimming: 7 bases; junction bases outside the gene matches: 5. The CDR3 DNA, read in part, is TGTGCCAGCAGCCGGGACAGGGAGGTCGGGGAG. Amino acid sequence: CASSRDREVGE. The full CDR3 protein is CASSRDREVGELFF.

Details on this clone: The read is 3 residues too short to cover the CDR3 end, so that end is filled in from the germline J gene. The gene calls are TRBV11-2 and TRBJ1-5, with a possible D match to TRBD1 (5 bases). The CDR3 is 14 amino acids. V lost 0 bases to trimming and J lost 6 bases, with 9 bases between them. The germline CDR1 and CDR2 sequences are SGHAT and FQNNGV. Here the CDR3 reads CASSLDRVGQPQHF. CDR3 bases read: TGTGCCAGCAGCTTAGACAGGGTGGGTCAGCCC.

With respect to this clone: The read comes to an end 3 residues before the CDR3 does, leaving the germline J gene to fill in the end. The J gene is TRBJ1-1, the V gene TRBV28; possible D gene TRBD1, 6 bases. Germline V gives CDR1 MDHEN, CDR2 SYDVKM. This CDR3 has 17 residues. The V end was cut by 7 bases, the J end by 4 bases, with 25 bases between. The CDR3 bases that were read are TGTGCCAGCACTCCTTTGTGGGGAATAGAAGGGGGCACTGAA. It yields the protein CASTPLWGIEGGTE. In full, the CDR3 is CASTPLWGIEGGTEAFF.

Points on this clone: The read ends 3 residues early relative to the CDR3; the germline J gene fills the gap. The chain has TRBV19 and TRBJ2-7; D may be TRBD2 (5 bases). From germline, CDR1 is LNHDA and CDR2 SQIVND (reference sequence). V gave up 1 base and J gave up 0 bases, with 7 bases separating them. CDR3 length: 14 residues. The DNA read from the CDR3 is TGTGCCAGTAGTATAGGAGGGTACTCCTACGAG. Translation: CASSIGGYSYE. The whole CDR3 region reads CASSIGGYSYEQYF.

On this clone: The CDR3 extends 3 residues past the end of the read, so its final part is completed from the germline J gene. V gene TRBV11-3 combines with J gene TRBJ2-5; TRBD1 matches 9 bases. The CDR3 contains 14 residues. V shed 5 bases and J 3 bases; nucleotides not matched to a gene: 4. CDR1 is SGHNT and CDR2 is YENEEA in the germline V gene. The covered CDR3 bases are TGTGCCAGCAGCCCCCGGACAGGGGAAGAGACC. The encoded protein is CASSPRTGEET. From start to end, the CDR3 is CASSPRTGEETQYF.

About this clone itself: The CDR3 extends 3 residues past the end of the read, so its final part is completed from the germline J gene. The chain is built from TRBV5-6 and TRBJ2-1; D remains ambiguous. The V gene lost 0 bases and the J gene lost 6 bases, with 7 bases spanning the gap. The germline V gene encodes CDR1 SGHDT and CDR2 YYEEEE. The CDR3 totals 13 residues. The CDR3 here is CASSLGQVNEQFF. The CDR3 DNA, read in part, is TGTGCCAGCAGCTTGGGGCAGGTCAATGAG. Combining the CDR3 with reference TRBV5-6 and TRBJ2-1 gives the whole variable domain DAGVTQSPTHLIKTRGQQVTLRCSPKSGHDTVSWYQQALGQGPQFIFQYYEEEERQRGNFPDRFSGHQFPNYSSELNVNALLLGDSALYLCASSLGQVNEQFFGPGTRLTVL.

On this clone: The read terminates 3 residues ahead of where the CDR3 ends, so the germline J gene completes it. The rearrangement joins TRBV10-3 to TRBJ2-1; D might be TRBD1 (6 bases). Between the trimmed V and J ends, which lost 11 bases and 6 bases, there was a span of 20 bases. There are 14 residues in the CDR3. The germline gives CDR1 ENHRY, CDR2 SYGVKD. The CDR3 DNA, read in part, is TGTGCCGCCAATTATGGGGGCGGAGGCAATGAG. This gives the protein CAANYGGGGNE. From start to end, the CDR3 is CAANYGGGGNEQFF.

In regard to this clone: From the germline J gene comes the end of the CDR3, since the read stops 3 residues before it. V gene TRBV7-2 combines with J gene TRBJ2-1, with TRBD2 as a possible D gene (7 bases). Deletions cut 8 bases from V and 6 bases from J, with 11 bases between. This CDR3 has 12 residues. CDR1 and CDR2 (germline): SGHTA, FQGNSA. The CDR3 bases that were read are TGTGCCAGCGGCGGGGGCCGCAATGAG. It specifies CASGGGRNE. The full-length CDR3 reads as CASGGGRNEQFF. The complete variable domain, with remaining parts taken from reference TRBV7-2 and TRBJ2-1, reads GAGVSQSPSNKVTEKGKDVELRCDPISGHTALYWYRQSLGQGLEFLIYFQGNSAPDKSGLPSDRFSAERTGGSVSTLTIQRTQQEDSAVYLCASGGGRNEQFFGPGTRLTVL.

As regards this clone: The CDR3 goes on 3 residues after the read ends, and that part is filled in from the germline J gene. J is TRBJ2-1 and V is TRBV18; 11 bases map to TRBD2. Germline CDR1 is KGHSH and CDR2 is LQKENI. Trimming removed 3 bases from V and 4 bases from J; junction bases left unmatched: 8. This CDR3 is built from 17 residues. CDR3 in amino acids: CASSPYGTSGHYNEQFF. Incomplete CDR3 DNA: TGTGCCAGCTCACCCTACGGGACTAGCGGACATTACAATGAG.

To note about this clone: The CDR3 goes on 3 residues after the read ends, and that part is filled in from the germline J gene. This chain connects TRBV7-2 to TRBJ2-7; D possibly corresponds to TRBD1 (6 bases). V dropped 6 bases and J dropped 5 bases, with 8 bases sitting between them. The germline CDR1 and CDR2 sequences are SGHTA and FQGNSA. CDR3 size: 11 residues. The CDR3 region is CASRQGNEQYF. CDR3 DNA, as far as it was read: TGTGCCAGCAGACAGGGTAACGAG.

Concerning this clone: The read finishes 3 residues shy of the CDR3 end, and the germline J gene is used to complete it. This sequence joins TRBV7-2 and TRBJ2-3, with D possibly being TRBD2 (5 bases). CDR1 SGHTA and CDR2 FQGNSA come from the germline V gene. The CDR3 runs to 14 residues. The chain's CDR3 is CASSPPGIQETQYF. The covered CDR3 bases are TGTGCCAGCAGCCCCCCGGGGATCCAAGAGACG.

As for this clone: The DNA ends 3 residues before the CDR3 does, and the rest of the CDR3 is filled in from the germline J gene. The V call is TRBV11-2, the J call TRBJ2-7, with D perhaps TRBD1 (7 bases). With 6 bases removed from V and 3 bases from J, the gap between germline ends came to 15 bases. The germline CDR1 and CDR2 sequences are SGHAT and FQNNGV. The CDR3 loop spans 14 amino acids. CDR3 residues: CASRDNRGGYEQYF. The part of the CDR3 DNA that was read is TGTGCCAGCAGGGACAACAGGGGAGGCTACGAG.

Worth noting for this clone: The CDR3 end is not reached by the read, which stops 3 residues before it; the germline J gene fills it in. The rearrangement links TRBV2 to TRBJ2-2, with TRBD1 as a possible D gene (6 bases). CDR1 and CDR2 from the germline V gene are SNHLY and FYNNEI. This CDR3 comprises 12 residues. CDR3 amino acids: CASSDSNSPLFF. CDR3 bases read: TGTGCCAGCTCGGACAGTAATTCACCG.

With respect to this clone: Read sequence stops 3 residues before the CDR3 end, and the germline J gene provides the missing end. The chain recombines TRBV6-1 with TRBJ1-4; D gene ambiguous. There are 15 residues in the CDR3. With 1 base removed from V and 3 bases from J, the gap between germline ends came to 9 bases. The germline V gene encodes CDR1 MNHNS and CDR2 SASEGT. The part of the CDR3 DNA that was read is TGTGCCAGCAGTGAAGATGTGGGCGCTAATGAAAAA. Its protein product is CASSEDVGANEK. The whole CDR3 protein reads CASSEDVGANEKLFF.